The clone carrying this T cell receptor beta chain has only a few counts. The antigen is not known. V lost 3 bases to trimming and J lost 7 bases, with 12 bases between them. This CDR3 contains 13 residues. CDR1 MDHEN and CDR2 SYDVKM come from the germline V gene. Sequencing was performed with immunoSEQ multiplex PCR; in TCRdb, only in-frame clones are kept and a portion is missing. The table has tens of thousands of clones, about 70% seen once. The sample comes from a study of radiotherapy plus CTLA-4 blockade in lung cancer. Study-level information: Under 20% of enrolled patients responded objectively, and more than 30% had disease control.

Whole-study results and caveats: Early clonal dynamics of blood T cells, together with interferon-beta, were reported as the best response predictor.

Patients in the study, people with chemo-refractory metastatic non-small-cell lung cancer, received focal radiation plus ipilimumab CTLA-4 blockade. The rearrangement links TRBV28 to TRBJ1-2; no reliable D call. The receptor comes from a human donor with non-small cell lung cancer whose response to radiotherapy plus ipilimumab could not be evaluated. The material sequenced was peripheral blood, taken from a patient treated with radiotherapy plus ipilimumab. The CDR3 region is CASSLSPYSGYTF. CDR3 nucleotide sequence: TGTGCCAGCAGTTTGTCCCCCTACTCTGGCTACACCTTC.